The 3 T cell receptor beta chains reported below all come from one sample, sequenced in a study of somatic mutations in cytotoxic T cells in rheumatoid arthritis. Produced via immunoSEQ multiplex PCR; TCRdb's table is partial and in-frame only. The table lists 20,000 to 25,000 clones, 70% to 90% of them singletons. Sequenced material: CD8+ T cells sorted from blood. The receptors derive from an adult with rheumatoid arthritis.

This clone was seen a few times. The J gene is TRBJ1-4, the V gene TRBV4-2, with 12 bases fitting TRBD1. V shed 4 bases and J 8 bases; nucleotides not matched to a gene: 5. The CDR3 length is 15 residues. Germline V gene data show CDR1 as LGHNA and CDR2 as YNFKEQ. CDR3 protein: CASSLEGQGAEKLFF. The CDR3 DNA sequence: TGTGCCAGCAGCCTTGAGGGACAGGGGGCGGAAAAACTGTTTTTT.

The chain couples TRBV11-2 to TRBJ1-2; TRBD1 is a possible D gene (5 bases). The V gene lost 5 bases and the J gene lost 5 bases, with 18 bases spanning the gap. Germline loops: CDR1 SGHAT, CDR2 FQNNGV. There are 15 residues in the CDR3. This CDR3 is CASSGLQVWGYGYTF. Written as DNA, the CDR3 is TGTGCCAGCAGCGGCCTGCAGGTGTGGGGGTATGGCTACACCTTC.

On this clone itself: The same CDR3 arises from other DNA sequences in this sample as well. The chain has TRBV11-2 and TRBJ2-3; D remains unclear. Trimming took off 2 bases at V and 2 bases at J, with 8 bases between the two ends. Germline V gene lookup returns CDR1 SGHAT and CDR2 FQNNGV. CDR3 length: 14 amino acids. CDR3 nucleotide sequence: TGTGCCAGCAGCTTACTTGGACCCACAGATACGCAGTATTTT. Amino acids: CASSLLGPTDTQYF.